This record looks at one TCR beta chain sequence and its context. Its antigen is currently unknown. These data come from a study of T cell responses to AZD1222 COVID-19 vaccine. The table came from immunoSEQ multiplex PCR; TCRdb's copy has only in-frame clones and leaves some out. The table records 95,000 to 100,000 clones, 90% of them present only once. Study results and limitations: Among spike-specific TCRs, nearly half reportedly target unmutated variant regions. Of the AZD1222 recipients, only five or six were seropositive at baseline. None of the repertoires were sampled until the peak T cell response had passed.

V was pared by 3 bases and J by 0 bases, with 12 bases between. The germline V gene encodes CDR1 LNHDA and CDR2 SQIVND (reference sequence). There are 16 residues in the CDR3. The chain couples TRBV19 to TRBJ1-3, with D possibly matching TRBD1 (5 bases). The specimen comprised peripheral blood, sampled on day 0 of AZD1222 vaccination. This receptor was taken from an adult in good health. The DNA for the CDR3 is TGTGCCAGTAGTATGCGGGGACCGGCCTCTGGAAACACCATATATTTT. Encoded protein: CASSMRGPASGNTIYF.